One sample yielded the 7 T cell receptor beta chains listed below, sequenced in a study of memory CD4+ T cells and cytomegalovirus serostatus. Assay: immunoSEQ multiplex PCR; the TCRdb copy retains only in-frame clones and omits some. Here the sample spans some 73,000 clones, about 73% being singletons. Single viable CD3+CD4+CD8-CD45RO+ cells were sorted as the memory CD4+ T cells. Material for sequencing was memory CD4+ T cells from blood. The receptors stem from an adult in good health and CMV-seropositive.

CDR3: CASREVREQSPLHF. CDR3 nucleotide sequence: TGTGCCAGCAGAGAGGTCCGGGAACAATCACCCCTCCACTTT. This chain connects TRBV7-9 to TRBJ1-6; no clear D. Deletions cut 6 bases from V and 10 bases from J, with 16 bases between. This CDR3 has 14 amino acids. Germline V gene data show CDR1 as SEHNR and CDR2 as FQNEAQ (reference sequence).

This chain joins TRBV7-9 and TRBJ1-4; D gene unclear. The CDR3 covers 14 residues. The germline V gene encodes CDR1 SEHNR and CDR2 FQNEAQ (reference sequence). Trimming removed 1 base at V and 6 bases at J, with 9 bases between. Here the CDR3 reads CASSLGGTDEKLFF. CDR3 in DNA: TGTGCCAGCAGCTTAGGAGGAACAGATGAAAAACTGTTTTTT.

The chain couples TRBV19 to TRBJ2-2; D gene uncertain. CDR3 size: 11 residues. Deletions cut 4 bases from V and 8 bases from J, with 5 bases between. CDR1 and CDR2 (germline): LNHDA, SQIVND (reference sequence). The CDR3 DNA follows: TGTGCCAGTAGTAATGTTGGGGAGCTGTTTTTT. It specifies CASSNVGELFF.

CDR3 in amino acids: CASSQLEDFYTF. For the CDR3, the DNA is TGTGCCAGCAGCCAGTTAGAGGACTTCTACACCTTC. V and J are TRBV14 and TRBJ1-2; no firm D call. Per the germline V gene, CDR1 is SGHDN and CDR2 is FVKESK. The V gene lost 3 bases and the J gene lost 10 bases, with 12 bases spanning the gap. The CDR3 length is 12 residues.

This clone was seen only a few times. The V gene is TRBV7-2, the J gene TRBJ1-6; 8 bases align to TRBD1. The germline gives CDR1 SGHTA, CDR2 FQGNSA. The junction had 4 bases not matched to a gene; V was cut back by 2 bases and J by 7 bases. This CDR3 contains 15 residues. The CDR3, as DNA: TGTGCCAGCAGCTTAAATACAGGGGGGAATTCACCCCTCCACTTT. Translation: CASSLNTGGNSPLHF.

Regarding this clone: The identical CDR3 is also encoded by other nucleotide sequences in the sample. The chain is built from TRBV18 and TRBJ1-1; D is ambiguous. Between the trimmed V and J ends, which lost 2 bases and 2 bases, there was a span of 3 bases. This CDR3 is 12 amino acids long. The germline CDR1 and CDR2 sequences are KGHSH and LQKENI. The CDR3 DNA sequence: TGTGCCAGCTCACCAAGAAACACTGAAGCTTTCTTT. It specifies CASSPRNTEAFF.

This chain joins TRBV28 and TRBJ2-7; 10 bases are shared with TRBD1. The CDR3 consists of 14 residues. CDR1 and CDR2 from the germline V gene are MDHEN and SYDVKM. Trimming at V came to 5 bases and at J to 6 bases, leaving 7 bases not matched to a gene. The chain's CDR3 is CASSDPWTGGEQYF. The DNA for the CDR3 is TGTGCCAGCAGTGATCCGTGGACAGGGGGCGAGCAGTACTTC.